Below are 20 T cell receptor beta chains sequenced from a single sample in a study of cytomegalovirus exposure and HLA in healthy donors (dated 2017 in TCRdb). To prepare the library, the immunoSEQ multiplex PCR assay was applied. A mixture of 60 forward primers for TCR Vbeta segments and 13 reverse primers for TCR Jbeta segments was used in the multiplex PCR. TCRdb obtained this table from immuneACCESS and retained in-frame rearrangements with V and J assigned. These tables miss some clones; where compared with another copy, unresolved V genes account for less than half of the shortfall, and the remainder is unexplained. In all, the sample holds 200,000 or so clones, and over 65% of those were seen once. The ten biggest clones cover around 2.5% of the sample. The sequencing input was PBMCs. The receptors stem from a woman aged 50 to 60 in good health and CMV-seropositive.

V is TRBV21-1 and J is TRBJ1-2; the D call TRBD1 from the table was never checked on the DNA. TRBV21-1 counts as a pseudogene. This CDR3 is built from 20 residues. In nucleotides, the CDR3 is TGTGCCAGCAGCACCCAAATGGACAGGGAACTTCAAGAGGAGGGTTACGGCTACACCTTC. This sequence encodes CASSTQMDRELQEEGYGYTF.

V usage is TRBV5-1 and J usage is TRBJ2-7, with a tentative D call TRBD1 (5 bases). Germline V lookup: CDR1 SGHRS, CDR2 YFSETQ. The V and J ends lost 0 bases and 7 bases respectively, with 14 bases between them. This CDR3 has 14 amino acids. The CDR3 coding sequence is TGCGCCAGCAGCTTGGAAGGGGTTTCTACGGAGCAGTACTTC. As protein: CASSLEGVSTEQYF.

V usage is TRBV4-1 and J usage is TRBJ1-5; D unresolved. Germline lookup yields CDR1 MGHRA and CDR2 YSYEKL. V lost 0 bases, J lost 4 bases, and 13 bases lay in between. The CDR3 sequence is 16 residues long. The chain's CDR3 is CASSQDFSGLNQPQHF. CDR3 coding DNA: TGCGCCAGCAGCCAAGATTTTTCGGGTCTTAATCAGCCCCAGCATTTT.

The chain uses TRBV6-1 and TRBJ2-2; possible D gene TRBD1, 5 bases. Trimming cost V 2 bases and J 7 bases, with 14 bases left between them. This CDR3 has 15 residues. Germline V CDR1 and CDR2: MNHNS, SASEGT. CDR3 sequence: CASSEISQGGGELFF. Here the CDR3 DNA reads TGTGCCAGCAGTGAAATTAGCCAGGGTGGCGGGGAGCTGTTTTTT.

This clone appeared once. The V gene is TRBV10-3, the J gene TRBJ2-5; D possibly corresponds to TRBD1 (6 bases). The CDR3 totals 14 residues. CDR1 and CDR2 from the germline V gene are ENHRY and SYGVKD. The V gene lost 2 bases and the J gene lost 5 bases, with 12 bases spanning the gap. This CDR3 is CAISEKTGSETQYF. The CDR3 DNA reads as TGTGCCATCAGTGAGAAGACAGGTTCGGAGACCCAGTACTTC.

The J gene is TRBJ2-3, the V gene TRBV2; weak D call: TRBD2 (5 bases). Trimming stripped 4 bases from V and 1 base from J, with 12 bases between. Germline loops: CDR1 SNHLY, CDR2 FYNNEI. The CDR3 covers 15 residues. Written as DNA, the CDR3 is TGTGCCAGCAGTGGGCCGGGGATCCGCACAGATACGCAGTATTTT. Translating it yields CASSGPGIRTDTQYF.

CDR3 region: CASSSRFVPVAGVNEQFF. CDR3 sequence (DNA): TGTGCCAGCAGCTCTCGATTTGTACCGGTAGCGGGGGTCAATGAGCAGTTCTTC. V gene TRBV7-9 combines with J gene TRBJ2-1; 9 nucleotides align to TRBD2. Losses at the gene ends were 4 bases for V and 6 bases for J; bases not matched to a gene: 16. This CDR3 comprises 18 residues. Germline CDR1 SEHNR, CDR2 FQNEAQ (reference sequence).

About this clone: One end of the junction does not line up with germline, which may come from a read error. The CDR3 DNA reads TGCAGCGTTGAAGATGAGAAGGGACAGGGTTTC. As protein: CSVEDEKGQGF. The rearrangement uses TRBV29-1 and TRBJ2-7; 9 bases are shared with TRBD1. This CDR3 has 11 amino acids. Germline V CDR1 and CDR2: SQVTM, ANQGSEA.

The chain employs TRBV2 and TRBJ2-2, with 9 bases lining up with TRBD1. V was clipped by 5 bases and J by 7 bases; unmatched bases: 11. The germline V gene has CDR1 SNHLY and CDR2 FYNNEI. The CDR3 has 16 residues. The DNA for the CDR3 is TGTGCCAGCAGTTCCGCCGGGACAGGGTGGGGCGGGGAGCTGTTTTTT. It yields the protein CASSSAGTGWGGELFF.

The chain combines TRBV4-2 with TRBJ2-7; no definite D call. The germline V and J ends were trimmed by 0 bases and 0 bases, with 12 bases remaining between them. The CDR3 has 16 residues. Germline values: CDR1 LGHNA, CDR2 YNFKEQ. DNA of the CDR3: TGTGCCAGCAGCCAAGATTTGGCGGCGAGCTCCTACGAGCAGTACTTC. Its protein product is CASSQDLAASSYEQYF.

The CDR3 here is CASSWTSSSTDTQYF. The DNA for the CDR3 is TGTGCCAGCAGCTGGACTAGCTCTTCCACAGATACGCAGTATTTT. The gene calls are TRBV7-3 and TRBJ2-3; 8 bases align to TRBD2. This CDR3 region has 15 residues. Germline V gene data show CDR1 as SGHTA and CDR2 as FQGTGA. The V gene end was trimmed by 4 bases and the J gene end by 2 bases; junction bases not matched to a gene: 5.

This clone is a singleton in its sample. V gene TRBV15 combines with J gene TRBJ2-5; D call uncertain. TRBJ2-7 explains the end of the DNA better; the J call may be wrong. Germline-derived CDR1 and CDR2 are LNHNV and YYDKDF (reference sequence). CDR3 length equals 14 residues. CDR3 loop: CATSRDPQAYEQYF. DNA for the CDR3: TGTGCCACCAGCAGAGATCCCCAGGCCTACGAGCAGTACTTC.

This clone was found a few times. V and J are TRBV2 and TRBJ1-2; the D is unclear. The CDR3 has 14 residues. CDR1 is SNHLY and CDR2 is FYNNEI in the germline V gene. The V and J ends lost 1 base and 8 bases respectively, with 14 bases between them. CDR3 loop: CASSEGRSLRGYTF. The CDR3 DNA follows: TGTGCCAGCAGTGAAGGTCGGTCCCTACGGGGCTACACCTTC.

The sample holds one count of this clone. The chain recombines TRBV27 with TRBJ1-5; D is unresolved. CDR1 MNHEY and CDR2 SMNVEV come from the germline V gene (reference sequence). This CDR3 region has 15 residues. V dropped 0 bases and J dropped 0 bases, with 6 bases sitting between them. The CDR3 nucleotides read TGTGCCAGCAGTTTATCTTGGGCTAGCAATCAGCCCCAGCATTTT. It translates to CASSLSWASNQPQHF.

The chain is built from TRBV9 and TRBJ1-5; D not certain. CDR1 is SGDLS, CDR2 YYNGEE, per germline. V lost 0 bases and J 4 bases, leaving 11 bases between the germline ends. This CDR3 contains 15 residues. In nucleotides, the CDR3 is TGTGCCAGCAGCGTAGATGGCCAACTAAATCAGCCCCAGCATTTT. This codes for CASSVDGQLNQPQHF.

This clone showed up just a few times. The V and J genes are TRBV7-2 and TRBJ1-1, with D hard to call. The CDR3 loop spans 15 amino acids. Germline-derived CDR1 and CDR2 are SGHTA and FQGNSA. V was trimmed by 8 bases and J by 1 base, leaving 17 bases between them. CDR3 region: CASARAVNTNTEAFF. In DNA form, the CDR3 reads TGTGCCAGCGCCCGAGCGGTCAACACGAACACTGAAGCTTTCTTT.

The chain recombines TRBV7-9 with TRBJ1-4, with D perhaps matching TRBD1 (6 bases). V was trimmed by 3 bases and J by 7 bases, leaving 18 bases between them. The V gene's germline CDR1 is SEHNR and CDR2 FQNEAQ (reference sequence). This CDR3 has 16 amino acids. CDR3 sequence reads: CASSFDRGGDSEKLFF. The CDR3 DNA sequence: TGTGCCAGCAGCTTTGATCGGGGGGGCGACAGTGAAAAACTGTTTTTT.

This rearrangement joins TRBV5-1 to TRBJ1-2; 9 bases are shared with TRBD1. This CDR3 is built from 17 residues. The ends lost 5 bases at V and 7 bases at J; junction bases unmatched: 18. Germline V gene sequence: CDR1 SGHRS, CDR2 YFSETQ. CDR3 in DNA: TGCGCCAGCAGATATTCCGGGACAGGGAAATATGAGGCTGGCTACACCTTC. As protein: CASRYSGTGKYEAGYTF.

The chain carries TRBV6-6 and TRBJ2-1; TRBD2 matches 12 bases. V trimming: 5 bases; J trimming: 9 bases; junction bases outside the gene matches: 8. Germline V lookup: CDR1 MNHNY, CDR2 SVGAGI (reference sequence). The CDR3 extends over 15 amino acids. The DNA for the CDR3 is TGTGCCAGCAGTCACCGAGGACTAGCGGGATTTGAGCAGTTCTTC. It specifies CASSHRGLAGFEQFF.

This clone appeared a few times. The chain recombines TRBV10-2 with TRBJ2-7; 8 bases map to TRBD1. Germline V gene lookup returns CDR1 WSHSY and CDR2 SAAADI. V lost 5 bases to trimming and J lost 3 bases; unmatched junction nucleotides: 3. This CDR3 has 13 amino acids. CDR3 protein: CASSPDRVYEQYF. CDR3 nucleotides: TGCGCCAGCAGTCCGGACAGGGTCTACGAGCAGTACTTC.